This T cell receptor (beta chain) was documented in a study of T-cell reconstitution after alpha-beta-depleted transplantation in children. Whole-study results and caveats: Elevated TCRbeta diversity at day 60 was traced, in some patients, to surviving recipient T cells and thymic progenitors. Approximately two months post-transplant, alpha-beta T cells reportedly originated from several hundred expanded graft clones.

Turning to this clonotype: Its antigen is still unknown. Germline and junction disagree at one end, which may indicate a read error.

Unique molecular identifiers were incorporated during preparation of the TCRbeta library. In TCRdb, the PCR reads were re-called with MiXCR into one record per CDR3 protein. The sample includes a few hundred thousand distinct CDR3 sequences, 25% to 30% of them seen just once. Looked up from germline, CDR1 is SGHRS and CDR2 is YFSETQ. The CDR3 sequence is 16 residues long. Sequences were derived from PBMCs, sampled before TCRalphabeta/CD19-depleted stem cell transplant. The V gene is TRBV5-1, the J gene TRBJ1-3; TRBD1 agrees at 7 bases. The receptor comes from a boy less than two years old with Wiskott-Aldrich syndrome, due to receive a stem cell transplant. The CDR3 loop reads CASSSGTAHSENSIYF. CDR3 DNA: TGCGCCAGCAGCTCGGGGACAGCGCACTCTGAAAACTCCATATATTTT.